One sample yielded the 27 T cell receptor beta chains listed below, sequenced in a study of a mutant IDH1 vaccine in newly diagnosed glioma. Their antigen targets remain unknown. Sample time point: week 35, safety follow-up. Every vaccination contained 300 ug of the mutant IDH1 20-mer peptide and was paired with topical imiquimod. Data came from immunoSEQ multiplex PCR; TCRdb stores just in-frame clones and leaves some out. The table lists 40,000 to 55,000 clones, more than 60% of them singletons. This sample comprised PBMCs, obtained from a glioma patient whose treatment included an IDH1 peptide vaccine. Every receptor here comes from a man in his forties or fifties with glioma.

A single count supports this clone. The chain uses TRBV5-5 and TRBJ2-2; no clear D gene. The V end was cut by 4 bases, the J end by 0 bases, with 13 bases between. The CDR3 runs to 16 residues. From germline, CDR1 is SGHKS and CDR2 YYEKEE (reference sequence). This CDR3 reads CASSPALLANTGELFF. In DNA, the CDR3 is TGTGCCAGCAGCCCCGCACTTCTCGCGAACACCGGGGAGCTGTTTTTT.

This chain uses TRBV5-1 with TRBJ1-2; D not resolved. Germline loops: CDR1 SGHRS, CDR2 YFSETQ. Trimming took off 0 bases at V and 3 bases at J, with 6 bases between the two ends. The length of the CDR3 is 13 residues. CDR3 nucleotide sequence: TGCGCCAGCAGCTTGGGGAAGGACTATGGCTACACCTTC. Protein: CASSLGKDYGYTF.

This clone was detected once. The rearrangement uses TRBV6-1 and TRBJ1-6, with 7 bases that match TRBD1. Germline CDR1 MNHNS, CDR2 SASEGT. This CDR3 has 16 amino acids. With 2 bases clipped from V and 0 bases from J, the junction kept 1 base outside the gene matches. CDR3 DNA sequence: TGTGCCAGCAGTGAACCAGGGGGCTCCTATAATTCACCCCTCCACTTT. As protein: CASSEPGGSYNSPLHF.

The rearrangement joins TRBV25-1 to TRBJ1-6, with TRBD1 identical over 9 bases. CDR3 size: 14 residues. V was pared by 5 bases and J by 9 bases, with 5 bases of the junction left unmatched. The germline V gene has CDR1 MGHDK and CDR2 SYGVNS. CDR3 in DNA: TGTGCCAGCAGTTGGGACAGGGATAGTTCACCCCTCCACTTT. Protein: CASSWDRDSSPLHF. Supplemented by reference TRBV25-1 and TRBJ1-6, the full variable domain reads EADIYQTPRYLVIGTGKKITLECSQTMGHDKMYWYQQDPGMELHLIHYSYGVNSTEKGDLSSESTVSRIRTEHFPLTLESARPSHTSQYLCASSWDRDSSPLHFGNGTRLTVT.

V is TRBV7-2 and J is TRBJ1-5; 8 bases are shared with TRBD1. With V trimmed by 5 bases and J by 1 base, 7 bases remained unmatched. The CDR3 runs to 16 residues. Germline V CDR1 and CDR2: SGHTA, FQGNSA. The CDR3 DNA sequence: TGTGCCAGCAGCCCAGATCGGACAGGGAGCAATCAGCCCCAGCATTTT. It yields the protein CASSPDRTGSNQPQHF.

The CDR3 protein is CASSVVTLAGETQYF. As DNA, the CDR3 is TGTGCCAGCAGTGTGGTGACACTAGCAGGGGAGACCCAGTACTTC. The chain recombines TRBV5-4 with TRBJ2-5, with D maybe TRBD2 (6 bases). Germline V lookup: CDR1 SGHNT, CDR2 YYREEE (reference sequence). Deletions cut 5 bases from V and 5 bases from J, with 19 bases between. CDR3 size: 15 residues.

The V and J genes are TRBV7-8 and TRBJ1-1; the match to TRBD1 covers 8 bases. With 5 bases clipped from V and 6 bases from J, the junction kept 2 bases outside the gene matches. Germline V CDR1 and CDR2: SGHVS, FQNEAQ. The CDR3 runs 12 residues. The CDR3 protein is CASSPTGAEAFF. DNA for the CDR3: TGTGCCAGCAGCCCGACAGGGGCTGAAGCTTTCTTT.

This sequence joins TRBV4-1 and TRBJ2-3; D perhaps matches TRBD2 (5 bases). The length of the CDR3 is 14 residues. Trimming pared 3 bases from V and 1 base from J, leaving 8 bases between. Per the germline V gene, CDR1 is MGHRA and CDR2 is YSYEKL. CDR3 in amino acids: CASSQTGGTDTQYF. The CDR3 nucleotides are TGCGCCAGCAGCCAGACCGGGGGCACAGATACGCAGTATTTT.

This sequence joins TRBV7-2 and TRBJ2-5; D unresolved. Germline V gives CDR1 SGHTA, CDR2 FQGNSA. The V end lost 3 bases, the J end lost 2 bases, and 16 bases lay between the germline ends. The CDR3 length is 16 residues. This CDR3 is CASSFRARATQETQYF. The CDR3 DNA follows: TGTGCCAGCAGCTTTAGGGCCCGGGCCACGCAAGAGACCCAGTACTTC.

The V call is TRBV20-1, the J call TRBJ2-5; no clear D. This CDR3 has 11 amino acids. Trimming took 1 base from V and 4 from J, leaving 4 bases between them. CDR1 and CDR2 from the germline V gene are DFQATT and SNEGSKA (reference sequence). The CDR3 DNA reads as TGCAGTGCTAGAGTAGGAGAGACCCAGTACTTC. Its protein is CSARVGETQYF.

CDR3 bases: TGTGCCAGCAGCTCCCGGACAGCCACCTATGGCTACACCTTC. Translation: CASSSRTATYGYTF. The chain recombines TRBV7-2 with TRBJ1-2; possible D gene TRBD1, 6 bases. The germline V gene has CDR1 SGHTA and CDR2 FQGNSA. V was trimmed by 4 bases and J by 4 bases, leaving 13 bases between them. The CDR3 has 14 residues.

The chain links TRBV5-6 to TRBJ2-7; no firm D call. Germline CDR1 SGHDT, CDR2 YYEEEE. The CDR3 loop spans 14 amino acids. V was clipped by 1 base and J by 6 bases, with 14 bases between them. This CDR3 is CASSLRPDSLEQYF. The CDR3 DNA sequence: TGTGCCAGCAGCTTGCGTCCAGACTCCCTCGAGCAGTACTTC.

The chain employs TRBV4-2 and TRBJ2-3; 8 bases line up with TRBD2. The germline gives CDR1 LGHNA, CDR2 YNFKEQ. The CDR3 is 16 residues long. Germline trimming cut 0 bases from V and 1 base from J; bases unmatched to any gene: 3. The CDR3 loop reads CASSQEGSGGTDTQYF. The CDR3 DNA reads TGTGCCAGCAGCCAAGAGGGTAGCGGGGGCACAGATACGCAGTATTTT.

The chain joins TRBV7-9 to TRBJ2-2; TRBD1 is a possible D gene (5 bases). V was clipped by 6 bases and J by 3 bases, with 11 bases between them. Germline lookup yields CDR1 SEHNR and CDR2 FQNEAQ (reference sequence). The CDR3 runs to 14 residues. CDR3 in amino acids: CASRDDRDTGELFF. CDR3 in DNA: TGTGCCAGCAGAGACGACAGAGACACCGGGGAGCTGTTTTTT. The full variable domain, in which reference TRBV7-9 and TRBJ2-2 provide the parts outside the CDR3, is DTGVSQNPRHKITKRGQNVTFRCDPISEHNRLYWYRQTLGQGPEFLTYFQNEAQLEKSRLLSDRFSAERPKGSFSTLEIQRTEQGDSAMYLCASRDDRDTGELFFGEGSRLTVL.

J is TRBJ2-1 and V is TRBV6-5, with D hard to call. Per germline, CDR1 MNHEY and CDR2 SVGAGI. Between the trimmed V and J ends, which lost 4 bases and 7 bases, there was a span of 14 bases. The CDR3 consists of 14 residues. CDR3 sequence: CASSSLQRRNEQFF. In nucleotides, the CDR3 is TGTGCCAGCAGTTCCTTGCAGAGACGGAATGAGCAGTTCTTC.

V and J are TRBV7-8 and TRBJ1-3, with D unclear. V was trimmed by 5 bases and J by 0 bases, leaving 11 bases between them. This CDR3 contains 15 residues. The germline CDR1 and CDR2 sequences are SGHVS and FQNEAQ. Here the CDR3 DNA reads TGTGCCAGCAGCCCCGACGGGAGCTCTGGAAACACCATATATTTT. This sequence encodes CASSPDGSSGNTIYF.

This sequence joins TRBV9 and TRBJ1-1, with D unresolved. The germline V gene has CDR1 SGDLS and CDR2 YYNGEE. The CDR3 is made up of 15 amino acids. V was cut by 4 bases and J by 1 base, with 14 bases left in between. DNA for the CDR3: TGTGCCAGCAGCCCTCATGGGTCGACGAACACTGAAGCTTTCTTT. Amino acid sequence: CASSPHGSTNTEAFF. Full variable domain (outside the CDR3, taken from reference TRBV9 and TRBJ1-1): DSGVTQTPKHLITATGQRVTLRCSPRSGDLSVYWYQQSLDQGLQFLIQYYNGEERAKGNILERFSAQQFPDLHSELNLSSLELGDSALYFCASSPHGSTNTEAFFGQGTRLTVV.

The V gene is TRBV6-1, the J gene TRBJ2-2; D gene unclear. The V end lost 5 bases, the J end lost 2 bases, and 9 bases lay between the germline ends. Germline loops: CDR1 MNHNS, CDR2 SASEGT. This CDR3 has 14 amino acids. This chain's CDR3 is CASSWQANTGELFF. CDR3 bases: TGTGCCAGCAGTTGGCAGGCTAACACCGGGGAGCTGTTTTTT.

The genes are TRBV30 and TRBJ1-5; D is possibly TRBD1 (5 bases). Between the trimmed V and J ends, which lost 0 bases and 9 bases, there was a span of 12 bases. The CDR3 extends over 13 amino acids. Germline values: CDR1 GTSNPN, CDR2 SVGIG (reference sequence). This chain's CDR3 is CAWSVAGEWPQHF. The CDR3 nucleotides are TGTGCCTGGAGTGTAGCGGGGGAATGGCCCCAGCATTTT.

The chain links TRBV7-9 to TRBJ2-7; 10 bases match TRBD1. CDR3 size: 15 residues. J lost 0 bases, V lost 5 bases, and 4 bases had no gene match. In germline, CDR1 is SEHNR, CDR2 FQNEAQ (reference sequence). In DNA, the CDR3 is TGTGCCAGCAGCCTTCGGACAGGGGGCTCCTACGAGCAGTACTTC. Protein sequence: CASSLRTGGSYEQYF.

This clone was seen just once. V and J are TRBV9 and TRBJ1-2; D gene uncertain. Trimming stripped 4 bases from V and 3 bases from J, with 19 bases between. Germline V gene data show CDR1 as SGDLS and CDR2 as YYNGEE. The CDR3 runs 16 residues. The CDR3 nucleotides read TGTGCCAGCAGCCCTAGAGTAGGGTGGGATGACTATGGCTACACCTTC. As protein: CASSPRVGWDDYGYTF. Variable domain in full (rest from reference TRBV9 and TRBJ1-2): DSGVTQTPKHLITATGQRVTLRCSPRSGDLSVYWYQQSLDQGLQFLIQYYNGEERAKGNILERFSAQQFPDLHSELNLSSLELGDSALYFCASSPRVGWDDYGYTFGSGTRLTVV.

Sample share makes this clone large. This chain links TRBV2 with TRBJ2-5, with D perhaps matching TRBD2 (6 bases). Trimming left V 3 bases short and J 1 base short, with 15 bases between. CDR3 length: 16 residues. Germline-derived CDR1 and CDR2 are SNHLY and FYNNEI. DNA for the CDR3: TGTGCCAGCAGTGACTTTGGAGGGCAGAGCCAAGAGACCCAGTACTTC. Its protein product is CASSDFGGQSQETQYF.

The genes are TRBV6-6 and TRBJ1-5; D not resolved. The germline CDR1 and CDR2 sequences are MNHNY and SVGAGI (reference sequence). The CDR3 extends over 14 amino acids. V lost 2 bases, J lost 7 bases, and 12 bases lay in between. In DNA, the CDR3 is TGTGCCAGCAGTTACGTGGGGTTGGGCCAGCCCCAGCATTTT. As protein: CASSYVGLGQPQHF.

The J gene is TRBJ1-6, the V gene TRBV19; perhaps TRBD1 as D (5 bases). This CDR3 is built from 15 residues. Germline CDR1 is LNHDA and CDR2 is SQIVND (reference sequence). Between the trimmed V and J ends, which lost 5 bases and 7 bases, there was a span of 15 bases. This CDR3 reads CASSSSGPRNSPLHF. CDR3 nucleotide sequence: TGTGCCAGTAGTTCGTCGGGACCGCGCAATTCACCCCTCCACTTT.

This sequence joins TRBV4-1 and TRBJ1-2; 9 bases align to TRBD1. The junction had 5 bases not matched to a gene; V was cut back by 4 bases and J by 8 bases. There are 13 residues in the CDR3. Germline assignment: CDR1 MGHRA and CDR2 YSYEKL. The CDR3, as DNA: TGCGCCAGCAGCCGGACAGGGGTGAGGGGCTACACCTTC. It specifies CASSRTGVRGYTF.

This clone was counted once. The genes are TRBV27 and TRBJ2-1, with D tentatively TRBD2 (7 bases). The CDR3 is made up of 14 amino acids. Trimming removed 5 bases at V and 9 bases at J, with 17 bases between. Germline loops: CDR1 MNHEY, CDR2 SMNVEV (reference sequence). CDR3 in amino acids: CASSRIGGGGEQFF. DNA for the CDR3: TGTGCCAGCAGTAGAATTGGGGGGGGCGGTGAGCAGTTCTTC.

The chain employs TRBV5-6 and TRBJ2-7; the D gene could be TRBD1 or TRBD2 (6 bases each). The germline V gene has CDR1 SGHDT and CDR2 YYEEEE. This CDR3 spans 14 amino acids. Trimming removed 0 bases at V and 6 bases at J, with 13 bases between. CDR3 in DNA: TGTGCCAGCAGCTTGGGGTGGGGGGCAGTCGAGCAGTACTTC. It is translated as CASSLGWGAVEQYF.